Each of the 6 T cell receptor beta chains below was sequenced from the same sample in a study of regulatory T cells in long-lasting Graves disease. The time point is: newly diagnosed GD, antithyroid drugs for less than 3 months. Isolated PBMC RNA provided the starting material for the TCR library. With iRepertoire HTBI primers and Arm-PCR of CDR3 regions, TCR beta libraries were built. TCRdb reprocessed the multiplex PCR reads via MiXCR and lists one record per CDR3 protein. The sample records about 220,000 distinct CDR3 sequences, roughly 19% being singletons. This same sample was also part of a study on T cells in Graves' hyperthyroidism and ophthalmopathy.

The specimen comprised peripheral blood mononuclear cells (PBMCs), sampled at new diagnosis, from a patient treated with antithyroid drugs. These TCRs come from a woman in her twenties or thirties with Graves disease.

The sample holds many counts of this clonotype. This chain connects TRBV7-3 to TRBJ1-1; the match to TRBD1 covers 9 bases. This CDR3 spans 15 amino acids. J gave up 5 bases and V 0 bases, and 4 bases lay outside the gene matches. Looked up from germline, CDR1 is SGHTA and CDR2 is FQGTGA. The DNA of the CDR3 is TGTGCCAGCAGCTTAACGGGACAGGGTAGGACTGAAGCTTTCTTT. It is translated as CASSLTGQGRTEAFF.

This clonotype was seen repeatedly, ten times or more. CDR3 sequence reads: CASSTNPSYNEQFF. The CDR3, as DNA: TGTGCCAGTAGTACTAACCCCTCCTACAATGAGCAGTTCTTC. This chain uses TRBV19 with TRBJ2-1; D remains ambiguous. V was trimmed by 4 bases and J by 0 bases, leaving 7 bases between them. Looked up from germline, CDR1 is LNHDA and CDR2 is SQIVND (reference sequence). This CDR3 is 14 amino acids long.

This clonotype was seen repeatedly, ten times or more. The V and J genes are TRBV9 and TRBJ1-1; no firm D call. The CDR3 runs 14 residues. V dropped 3 bases and J dropped 0 bases, with 9 bases sitting between them. The germline gives CDR1 SGDLS, CDR2 YYNGEE. The CDR3 protein is CASSGGLLNTEAFF. The CDR3 DNA reads TGTGCCAGCAGCGGCGGACTGCTGAACACTGAAGCTTTCTTT. The full variable domain, with the rest looked up from reference TRBV9 and TRBJ1-1, is DSGVTQTPKHLITATGQRVTLRCSPRSGDLSVYWYQQSLDQGLQFLIQYYNGEERAKGNILERFSAQQFPDLHSELNLSSLELGDSALYFCASSGGLLNTEAFFGQGTRLTVV.

This clonotype came up many times. The chain joins TRBV19 to TRBJ1-5; D is ambiguous. The V end was cut by 6 bases, the J end by 0 bases, with 9 bases between. The germline V gene has CDR1 LNHDA and CDR2 SQIVND (reference sequence). The CDR3 extends over 14 amino acids. The CDR3 DNA sequence: TGTGCCAGTAGCCAGAAGTATAGCAATCAGCCCCAGCATTTT. This sequence encodes CASSQKYSNQPQHF.

The chain joins TRBV19 to TRBJ1-3, with D possibly being TRBD1 (5 bases). The CDR3 is made up of 13 amino acids. Germline values: CDR1 LNHDA, CDR2 SQIVND (reference sequence). Trimming removed 7 bases from V and 3 bases from J, with 10 bases in between. The CDR3 coding sequence is TGTGCCAGTACCCGGGACGGTGGAAACACCATATATTTT. Translation: CASTRDGGNTIYF.

This clonotype has more than one count but fewer than ten. The chain joins TRBV20-1 to TRBJ1-3, with TRBD1 matching 7 bases. The V segment lost 5 bases and the J segment 0 bases; nucleotides outside the gene matches: 13. The CDR3 is made up of 17 amino acids. CDR1 is DFQATT, CDR2 SNEGSKA, per germline (reference sequence). DNA of the CDR3: TGCAGTGCTGTAAACCGGGACAGCTTTCTCTCTGGAAACACCATATATTTT. Translating gives CSAVNRDSFLSGNTIYF.